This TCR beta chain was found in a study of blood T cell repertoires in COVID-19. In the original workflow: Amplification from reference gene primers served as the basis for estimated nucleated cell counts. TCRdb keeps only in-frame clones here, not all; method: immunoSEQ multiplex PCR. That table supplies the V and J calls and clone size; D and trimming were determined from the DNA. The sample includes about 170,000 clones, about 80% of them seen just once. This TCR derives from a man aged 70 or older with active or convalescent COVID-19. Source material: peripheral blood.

The CDR3 loop reads CASSPGGAGEDGYTF. CDR3 coding DNA: TGTGCCAGCAGCCCGGGTGGGGCAGGAGAAGATGGCTACACCTTC. V is TRBV7-8 and J is TRBJ1-2; D perhaps matches TRBD1 (5 bases). The length of the CDR3 is 15 residues. Trimming took off 5 bases at V and 6 bases at J, with 19 bases between the two ends. Germline V gives CDR1 SGHVS, CDR2 FQNEAQ.